This passage covers 29 T cell receptor beta chains from one sample sequenced in a study of blood T cells in healthy people across ages. A J-beta primer mix and a sample-barcoded 5' primer were used in a second PCR of roughly 6 to 12 cycles. TCRdb redid the calling of the 5' RACE reads with MiXCR, one entry per CDR3 protein. Of about 640,000 distinct CDR3 sequences in the sample, around 54% were seen once. Material: blood. The receptor set was obtained from a man aged 55 to 70 in good health.

This chain joins TRBV7-9 and TRBJ2-3; D possibly corresponds to TRBD2 (6 bases). Trimming removed 6 bases from V and 3 bases from J, with 16 bases in between. This CDR3 has 15 residues. The germline V gene has CDR1 SEHNR and CDR2 FQNEAQ (reference sequence). CDR3: CASSRMIGGTDTQYF. The CDR3 region has the DNA TGTGCCAGCAGTCGCATGATTGGGGGGACAGATACGCAGTATTTT.

DNA of the CDR3: TGTGCCATCAGTGAGTCGGGCAGCAAAACCTATGGCTACACCTTC. Translating it yields CAISESGSKTYGYTF. V is TRBV10-3 and J is TRBJ1-2; D is ambiguous. The V gene's germline CDR1 is ENHRY and CDR2 SYGVKD. Trimming took 0 bases from V and 4 from J, leaving 12 bases between them. This CDR3 has 15 amino acids.

The chain employs TRBV27 and TRBJ1-6; weak D call: TRBD1 (6 bases). Trimming pared 4 bases from V and 7 bases from J, leaving 14 bases between. Germline CDR1 MNHEY, CDR2 SMNVEV (reference sequence). This CDR3 spans 15 amino acids. Written as DNA, the CDR3 is TGTGCCAGCAGTTCAGACCGGGGGGCGAATTCACCCCTCCACTTT. Its protein is CASSSDRGANSPLHF.

The CDR3 DNA follows: TGTGCCACCAGTGATTCCGGGACAGGGGGCGATGAGCAGTTCTTC. This encodes CATSDSGTGGDEQFF. The chain joins TRBV24-1 to TRBJ2-1; TRBD1 matches at 12 bases. Trimming at V came to 2 bases and at J to 8 bases, leaving 3 bases not matched to a gene. The CDR3 is made up of 15 amino acids. Germline lookup yields CDR1 KGHDR and CDR2 SFDVKD.

The table lists this clonotype with a few counts. This chain joins TRBV25-1 and TRBJ1-6; D not certain. V was trimmed by 3 bases and J by 10 bases, leaving 10 bases between them. The CDR3 has 13 residues. Germline V gene sequence: CDR1 MGHDK, CDR2 SYGVNS. The CDR3 region has the DNA TGTGCCAGCAGTGATGAGGTTTTATCACCCCTCCACTTT. Translated: CASSDEVLSPLHF.

This chain joins TRBV29-1 and TRBJ2-3, with D perhaps matching TRBD1 or TRBD2 (5 bases each). There are 13 residues in the CDR3. Germline CDR1 reads SQVTM; CDR2 reads ANQGSEA. The V end was cut by 7 bases, the J end by 6 bases, with 17 bases between. The CDR3 loop reads CSAGTVHGDTQYF. The DNA of the CDR3 is TGCAGCGCCGGGACGGTCCATGGGGATACGCAGTATTTT.

The rearrangement uses TRBV25-1 and TRBJ1-2, with D possibly matching TRBD1 (5 bases). In germline, CDR1 is MGHDK, CDR2 SYGVNS. The CDR3 extends over 13 amino acids. V was clipped by 1 base and J by 8 bases, with 11 bases between them. The CDR3 reads CASSESGTGGYTF. CDR3 in DNA: TGTGCCAGCAGTGAATCGGGGACGGGGGGCTACACCTTC.

With respect to this clonotype: A much larger clone lies a single base off, so this may be a read error. The chain carries TRBV6-2 or TRBV6-3 and TRBJ2-5; a weak D match, TRBD1 (6 bases). CDR1 is MNHEY, CDR2 SVGEGT, per germline. This CDR3 is built from 14 residues. Trimming removed 5 bases from V and 2 bases from J, with 12 bases in between. CDR3 amino acids: CASSAWTAQETQYF. In nucleotides, the CDR3 is TGTGCCAGCAGTGCCTGGACAGCACAAGAGACCCAGTACTTC.

In its sample, this clonotype was seen a few times. The chain links TRBV29-1 to TRBJ1-2, with 8 bases identical to TRBD1. Germline trimming cut 6 bases from V and 0 bases from J; bases unmatched to any gene: 15. CDR1 is SQVTM and CDR2 is ANQGSEA in the germline V gene. The CDR3 is 17 residues long. Here the CDR3 DNA reads TGCAGCGTAACCGGGACAGGAGCAACCCCAACTAACTATGGCTACACCTTC. Protein sequence: CSVTGTGATPTNYGYTF.

This clonotype was seen repeatedly, ten times or more. The chain carries TRBV5-1 and TRBJ2-4; D may be TRBD1 (5 bases). The germline CDR1 and CDR2 sequences are SGHRS and YFSETQ. The CDR3 is made up of 13 amino acids. V lost 5 bases and J 1 base, leaving 7 bases between the germline ends. CDR3 sequence reads: CASSPGAKNIQYF. The CDR3 nucleotides read TGCGCCAGCAGTCCAGGGGCCAAAAACATTCAGTACTTC.

V gene TRBV11-3 combines with J gene TRBJ2-1; 8 bases align to TRBD2. The CDR3 is 16 residues long. The V gene end was trimmed by 3 bases and the J gene end by 5 bases; junction bases not matched to a gene: 9. Germline V gene data show CDR1 as SGHNT and CDR2 as YENEEA. DNA for the CDR3: TGTGCCAGCAGCTTCGCCGAGACTAGCGCACACAATGAGCAGTTCTTC. Amino acid sequence: CASSFAETSAHNEQFF.

This clonotype was observed a few times. The V and J genes are TRBV13 and TRBJ2-6, with D maybe TRBD1 (5 bases). Between the trimmed V and J ends, which lost 2 bases and 3 bases, there was a span of 14 bases. The CDR3 consists of 17 residues. CDR1 PRHDT and CDR2 FYEKMQ come from the germline V gene (reference sequence). The CDR3 bases are TGTGCCAGCAGCTTATCATTAGGGGCGGATGGGGCCAACGTCCTGACTTTC. Its translation: CASSLSLGADGANVLTF.

This clonotype was recorded a few times. The J gene is TRBJ2-7, the V gene TRBV10-2; 8 positions agree with TRBD1. The CDR3 has 14 residues. The trim removed 8 bases at V and 3 bases at J, leaving 9 bases unmatched. The germline gives CDR1 WSHSY, CDR2 SAAADI. In nucleotides, the CDR3 is TGCGCCAGCTCCACCGACAGGGGCCTCTACGAGCAGTACTTC. Its translation: CASSTDRGLYEQYF.

This chain links TRBV2 with TRBJ1-2; possibly TRBD1 for D (6 bases). CDR1 and CDR2 from the germline V gene are SNHLY and FYNNEI. The V gene lost 5 bases and the J gene lost 0 bases, with 13 bases spanning the gap. The CDR3 is 15 amino acids. The CDR3: CASSRRTVPNYGYTF. In DNA, the CDR3 is TGTGCCAGCAGTAGGCGGACAGTCCCTAACTATGGCTACACCTTC.

The rearrangement links TRBV12-3 or TRBV12-4 to TRBJ1-6; no definite D call. The CDR3 length is 13 residues. Trimming cost V 3 bases and J 8 bases, with 8 bases left between them. The CDR3 region is CASSFRVHSPLHF. The DNA for the CDR3 is TGTGCCAGCAGTTTCCGGGTTCATTCACCCCTCCACTTT.

CDR3 loop: CASSQDYRLSTFGGTDTQYF. The CDR3 DNA is TGCGCCAGCAGCCAAGATTACAGACTATCAACCTTCGGAGGCACAGATACGCAGTATTTT. The gene calls are TRBV4-1 and TRBJ2-3; tentatively, D is TRBD2 (5 bases). Germline lookup yields CDR1 MGHRA and CDR2 YSYEKL. V was clipped by 0 bases and J by 1 base, with 23 bases between them. This CDR3 contains 20 residues.

The V gene is TRBV18, the J gene TRBJ1-2, with D hard to call. Germline V gene sequence: CDR1 KGHSH, CDR2 LQKENI. Trimming pared 2 bases from V and 8 bases from J, leaving 9 bases between. This CDR3 comprises 12 residues. CDR3 DNA sequence: TGTGCCAGCTCACCAGGGGATGGGGGCTACACCTTC. It yields the protein CASSPGDGGYTF.

The V call is TRBV2, the J call TRBJ1-2, with TRBD1 matching over 7 bases. The CDR3 consists of 14 residues. CDR1 SNHLY and CDR2 FYNNEI come from the germline V gene. V was pared by 7 bases and J by 4 bases, with 9 bases of the junction left unmatched. In DNA, the CDR3 is TGTGCCAGCACAACCCCGACAGGGAGCTATGGCTACACCTTC. As protein: CASTTPTGSYGYTF.

This clonotype was seen at least ten times. V is TRBV29-1 and J is TRBJ1-2, with D perhaps matching TRBD1 (6 bases). The CDR3 covers 13 residues. Between the trimmed V and J ends, which lost 2 bases and 7 bases, there was a span of 14 bases. Per the germline V gene, CDR1 is SQVTM and CDR2 is ANQGSEA. CDR3 in amino acids: CSVERGGGLGYTF. CDR3 coding DNA: TGCAGCGTTGAACGCGGGGGCGGGCTTGGCTACACCTTC.

The genes are TRBV6-5 and TRBJ1-5; 8 bases align to TRBD1. Trimming cost V 10 bases and J 4 bases; bases outside gene matches: 9. Germline V gene lookup returns CDR1 MNHEY and CDR2 SVGAGI. The CDR3 has 14 amino acids. In nucleotides, the CDR3 is TGTGCCACCAGACAGGGGCTCGGTAATCAGCCCCAGCATTTT. Its translation is CATRQGLGNQPQHF.

This clonotype was recorded many times. The rearrangement uses TRBV20-1 and TRBJ2-5, with 11 nucleotides matching TRBD1. The CDR3 runs to 17 residues. Per germline, CDR1 DFQATT and CDR2 SNEGSKA (reference sequence). Trimming removed 0 bases from V and 5 bases from J; junction bases left unmatched: 11. Written as DNA, the CDR3 is TGCAGTGCTAGAGATCCGAAAGGACAGGGGGCTGGGGAGACCCAGTACTTC. Its protein product is CSARDPKGQGAGETQYF.

The chain employs TRBV3-1 and TRBJ1-2; 7 bases fit TRBD1. Trimming took 1 base from V and 4 from J; bases not matched to a gene: 9. The length of the CDR3 is 16 residues. Germline V gives CDR1 LGHDT, CDR2 YNNKEL (reference sequence). CDR3 sequence: CASSQAGGGTGYGYTF. The CDR3 DNA reads TGTGCCAGCAGCCAAGCCGGAGGGGGCACCGGCTATGGCTACACCTTC.

The V call is TRBV10-3, the J call TRBJ2-7; maybe TRBD1 (5 bases). Trimming took off 3 bases at V and 9 bases at J, with 12 bases between the two ends. Germline lookup yields CDR1 ENHRY and CDR2 SYGVKD. This CDR3 has 12 residues. This chain's CDR3 is CAISDQGRAQYF. The CDR3 nucleotides are TGTGCCATCAGTGACCAGGGTCGGGCGCAGTACTTC.

The V and J genes are TRBV25-1 and TRBJ1-1, with D maybe TRBD1 (5 bases). The CDR3 is 13 residues long. Trimming pared 7 bases from V and 5 bases from J, leaving 14 bases between. Germline values: CDR1 MGHDK, CDR2 SYGVNS. DNA for the CDR3: TGTGCCAGCACCTCCGGGGGATGGACTGAAGCTTTCTTT. Its translation: CASTSGGWTEAFF.

The rearrangement uses TRBV20-1 and TRBJ2-1, with 9 bases lining up with TRBD1. V lost 5 bases and J lost 2; bases outside the gene matches: 4. This CDR3 has 14 amino acids. CDR1 is DFQATT, CDR2 SNEGSKA, per germline (reference sequence). The CDR3 sequence: CSAQQGAAYNEQFF. In nucleotides, the CDR3 is TGCAGTGCTCAACAGGGGGCGGCCTACAATGAGCAGTTCTTC.

This clonotype was counted between two and nine times. The V gene is TRBV7-6, the J gene TRBJ2-5, with 7 bases fitting TRBD1. Germline CDR1 reads SGHVS; CDR2 reads FNYEAQ. The V and J ends lost 5 bases and 2 bases, in that order; junction bases with no gene match: 8. The CDR3 is 15 residues long. The CDR3 DNA sequence: TGTGCCAGCAGCCTCGGGACAGCCCCTCAAGAGACCCAGTACTTC. Residues: CASSLGTAPQETQYF.

J is TRBJ2-3 and V is TRBV20-1, with D hard to call. CDR1 DFQATT and CDR2 SNEGSKA come from the germline V gene (reference sequence). CDR3 length: 13 amino acids. Trimming took 6 bases from V and 6 from J, leaving 16 bases between them. This CDR3 reads CSATPGRYDTQYF. In DNA, the CDR3 is TGCAGTGCCACTCCGGGCCGGTATGATACGCAGTATTTT.

This chain uses TRBV10-1 with TRBJ2-1; TRBD2 matches 10 bases. In germline, CDR1 is WNHNN, CDR2 SYGVQD (reference sequence). The CDR3 covers 16 residues. Trimming cost V 5 bases and J 8 bases; bases outside gene matches: 12. The CDR3 DNA reads as TGCGCCAGCAGTCCCACCACTAGCGGGGAGCGGCATGAGCAGTTCTTC. It translates to CASSPTTSGERHEQFF.

This chain uses TRBV12-3 or TRBV12-4 with TRBJ2-1; the match to TRBD1 covers 8 bases. The CDR3 spans 13 residues. V was pared by 5 bases and J by 9 bases, with 6 bases of the junction left unmatched. The CDR3 bases are TGTGCCAGCAGTCCTAGAGGGACAGGTGAGCAGTTCTTC. This codes for CASSPRGTGEQFF.